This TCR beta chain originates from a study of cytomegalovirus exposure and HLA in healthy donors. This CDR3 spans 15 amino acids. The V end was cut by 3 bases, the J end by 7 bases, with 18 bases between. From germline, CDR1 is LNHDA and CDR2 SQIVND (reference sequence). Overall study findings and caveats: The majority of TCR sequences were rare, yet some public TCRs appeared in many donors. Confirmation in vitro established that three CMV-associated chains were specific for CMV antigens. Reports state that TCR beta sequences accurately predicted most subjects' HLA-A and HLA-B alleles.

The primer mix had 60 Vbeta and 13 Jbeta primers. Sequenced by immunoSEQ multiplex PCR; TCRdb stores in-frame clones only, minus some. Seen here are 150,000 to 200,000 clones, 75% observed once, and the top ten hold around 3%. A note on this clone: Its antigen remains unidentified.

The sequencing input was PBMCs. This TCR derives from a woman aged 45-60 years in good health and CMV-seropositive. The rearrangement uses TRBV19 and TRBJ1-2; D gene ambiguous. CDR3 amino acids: CASSMEQSRVAGYTF. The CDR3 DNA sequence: TGTGCCAGTAGTATGGAGCAGTCGCGGGTTGCTGGCTACACCTTC. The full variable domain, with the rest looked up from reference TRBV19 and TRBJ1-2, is DGGITQSPKYLFRKEGQNVTLSCEQNLNHDAMYWYRQDPGQGLRLIYYSQIVNDFQKGDIAEGYSVSREKKESFPLTVTSAQKNPTAFYLCASSMEQSRVAGYTFGSGTRLTVV.